The 29 T cell receptor beta chains presented below share a single source sample, sequenced in a study of long-term antiretroviral therapy in people with HIV. With survey level as its setting, the immunoSEQ assay was v3.0. The data were produced by immunoSEQ multiplex PCR, yet TCRdb's version contains in-frame clones alone and is incomplete. The data show about 36,000 clones, 80% seen once. Specimen: unsorted PBMCs, collected 3.4 years after starting antiretroviral therapy. These receptors were taken from a young man with HIV.

This clone showed up just once. The chain recombines TRBV5-1 with TRBJ2-7; 8 nucleotides agree with TRBD2. Germline V CDR1 and CDR2: SGHRS, YFSETQ. This CDR3 is built from 16 residues. The junction had 9 bases not matched to a gene; V was cut back by 0 bases and J by 4 bases. CDR3 DNA sequence: TGCGCCAGCAGCTTGGCGGGAGGGGATGGCCCTTACGAGCAGTACTTC. Translating it yields CASSLAGGDGPYEQYF.

J is TRBJ1-4 and V is TRBV5-1, with 8 nucleotides matching TRBD1. The CDR3 is 15 residues long. CDR1 and CDR2 (germline): SGHRS, YFSETQ. V lost 2 bases to trimming and J lost 3 bases; unmatched junction nucleotides: 3. The CDR3 DNA follows: TGCGCCAGCAGCTTCGACAGGGGAGCTAATGAAAAACTGTTTTTT. It translates to CASSFDRGANEKLFF.

The V gene is TRBV7-2, the J gene TRBJ1-5, with 10 bases fitting TRBD1. Germline-derived CDR1 and CDR2 are SGHTA and FQGNSA. J lost 4 bases, V lost 5 bases, and 5 bases had no gene match. The CDR3 has 15 amino acids. CDR3 nucleotides: TGTGCCAGCAGCGCGGGACAGGGGAGGAATCAGCCCCAGCATTTT. Residues: CASSAGQGRNQPQHF.

J is TRBJ1-2 and V is TRBV19, with TRBD1 matching over 8 bases. The CDR3 is 16 residues long. The V gene's germline CDR1 is LNHDA and CDR2 SQIVND (reference sequence). V trimming: 6 bases; J trimming: 0 bases; junction bases outside the gene matches: 9. The CDR3 DNA is TGTGCCAGTAGGACGGACAGGGATGGAGCTAACTATGGCTACACCTTC. This sequence encodes CASRTDRDGANYGYTF.

This clone was observed a handful of times. The genes are TRBV4-2 and TRBJ2-7; 8 nucleotides line up with TRBD1. From germline, CDR1 is LGHNA and CDR2 YNFKEQ. V was pared by 3 bases and J by 4 bases, with 17 bases of the junction left unmatched. There are 18 residues in the CDR3. The CDR3 reads CASSHPAMQGAETYEQYF. CDR3 DNA: TGTGCCAGCAGCCATCCCGCCATGCAGGGGGCAGAAACTTACGAGCAGTACTTC.

This clone was seen once. The CDR3 protein is CATSYGSADTQYF. The CDR3 DNA sequence: TGTGCCACGTCGTACGGAAGCGCAGATACGCAGTATTTT. J is TRBJ2-3 and V is TRBV19; D is ambiguous. The CDR3 is 13 residues long. From germline, CDR1 is LNHDA and CDR2 SQIVND (reference sequence). V dropped 10 bases and J dropped 4 bases, with 15 bases sitting between them.

This clone came up once. The chain has TRBV10-1 and TRBJ2-3, with TRBD2 matching over 12 bases. The CDR3 totals 14 residues. Germline CDR1 WNHNN, CDR2 SYGVQD (reference sequence). V was clipped by 8 bases and J by 4 bases; unmatched bases: 4. The CDR3 DNA follows: TGCGCCAGCTCTAGCGGGAGGGCCGCAGATACGCAGTATTTT. Residues: CASSSGRAADTQYF.

This clone was detected a few times. V and J are TRBV6-4 and TRBJ2-1; 13 bases line up with TRBD2. V shed 5 bases, J shed 8 bases, and the junction held 6 bases outside the gene matches. The CDR3 contains 15 residues. The germline CDR1 and CDR2 sequences are MRHNA and SNTAGT. Here the CDR3 DNA reads TGTGCCAGCAGTCCCGGGACTAGCGGGATCCATGAGCAGTTCTTC. Protein product: CASSPGTSGIHEQFF.

The chain carries TRBV27 and TRBJ2-7; 7 bases match TRBD1. Germline V gene lookup returns CDR1 MNHEY and CDR2 SMNVEV (reference sequence). This CDR3 is 16 amino acids long. The V gene end was trimmed by 8 bases and the J gene end by 2 bases; junction bases not matched to a gene: 15. CDR3: CASGPSTGETTYEQYF. The CDR3, as DNA: TGTGCCAGCGGACCCTCCACAGGGGAAACGACCTACGAGCAGTACTTC.

V gene TRBV27 combines with J gene TRBJ2-3, with 7 positions matching TRBD2. The germline V gene has CDR1 MNHEY and CDR2 SMNVEV (reference sequence). The CDR3 totals 14 residues. V lost 6 bases to trimming and J lost 2 bases; unmatched junction nucleotides: 5. As DNA, the CDR3 is TGTGCCAGCAGCCCTAGCGGAAACACAGATACGCAGTATTTT. Protein product: CASSPSGNTDTQYF.

The chain uses TRBV7-8 and TRBJ2-3; TRBD2 might be the D (7 bases). This CDR3 comprises 15 residues. Trimming took off 5 bases at V and 3 bases at J, with 15 bases between the two ends. Germline CDR1 SGHVS, CDR2 FQNEAQ. The CDR3 nucleotides read TGTGCCAGCAGCCTAGGGGGGGGTGGAACAGATACGCAGTATTTT. Translated: CASSLGGGGTDTQYF.

This sequence joins TRBV19 and TRBJ1-1; D gene uncertain. This CDR3 spans 12 amino acids. V dropped 3 bases and J dropped 7 bases, with 9 bases sitting between them. The germline gives CDR1 LNHDA, CDR2 SQIVND (reference sequence). The CDR3 DNA sequence: TGTGCCAGTAGTATTTCGGGAAATGAAGCTTTCTTT. Encoded protein: CASSISGNEAFF.

The J gene is TRBJ2-1, the V gene TRBV7-9; D tentatively reads TRBD1 or TRBD2 (5 bases each). V was pared by 5 bases and J by 0 bases, with 17 bases between. The CDR3 runs to 17 residues. The germline gives CDR1 SEHNR, CDR2 FQNEAQ (reference sequence). The CDR3: CASSGLGESFSYNEQFF. In DNA form, the CDR3 reads TGTGCCAGCAGCGGGTTAGGGGAGTCCTTCTCCTACAATGAGCAGTTCTTC.

J is TRBJ1-1 and V is TRBV13; D remains unclear. The germline CDR1 and CDR2 sequences are PRHDT and FYEKMQ (reference sequence). Trimming stripped 0 bases from V and 7 bases from J, with 9 bases between. The CDR3 has 13 residues. The CDR3 loop reads CASSLGQVGEAFF. CDR3 coding DNA: TGTGCCAGCAGCTTAGGCCAGGTCGGTGAAGCTTTCTTT.

Notes on this clone: Distinct nucleotide sequences in the sample also encode this CDR3. The V gene is TRBV27, the J gene TRBJ2-6, with D unresolved. The CDR3 is made up of 12 amino acids. Germline V gives CDR1 MNHEY, CDR2 SMNVEV (reference sequence). Deletions cut 6 bases from V and 0 bases from J, with 0 bases between. The CDR3 sequence: CASSSGANVLTF. The CDR3 coding sequence is TGTGCCAGCAGCTCTGGGGCCAACGTCCTGACTTTC.

The V gene is TRBV18, the J gene TRBJ2-4; D might be TRBD2 (5 bases). The length of the CDR3 is 16 residues. V was trimmed by 0 bases and J by 7 bases, leaving 16 bases between them. The germline CDR1 and CDR2 sequences are KGHSH and LQKENI. Here the CDR3 reads CASSPPEAGPRNIQYF. The CDR3 DNA is TGTGCCAGCTCACCACCGGAGGCCGGGCCGCGGAACATTCAGTACTTC.

The chain employs TRBV7-2 and TRBJ2-7; D unresolved. The V end lost 1 base, the J end lost 2 bases, and 6 bases lay between the germline ends. This CDR3 contains 13 residues. Per germline, CDR1 SGHTA and CDR2 FQGNSA. The CDR3 is CASSLGRTYEQYF. CDR3 nucleotides: TGTGCCAGCAGCTTAGGACGGACCTACGAGCAGTACTTC.

The rearrangement uses TRBV28 and TRBJ2-7, with 7 nucleotides matching TRBD1. J lost 3 bases, V lost 10 bases, and 6 bases had no gene match. Germline loops: CDR1 MDHEN, CDR2 SYDVKM. This CDR3 has 12 residues. The CDR3 loop is CATLDRVYEQYF. DNA of the CDR3: TGTGCCACCTTAGACAGGGTCTACGAGCAGTACTTC.

This rearrangement joins TRBV7-2 to TRBJ2-7; 7 nucleotides line up with TRBD1. The V gene end was trimmed by 5 bases and the J gene end by 3 bases; junction bases not matched to a gene: 10. The CDR3 has 15 residues. The germline V gene encodes CDR1 SGHTA and CDR2 FQGNSA. In DNA, the CDR3 is TGTGCCAGCAGCAAAGACCCGGGACAGCACTACGAGCAGTACTTC. Amino acids: CASSKDPGQHYEQYF.

This chain links TRBV19 with TRBJ2-1; 12 nucleotides line up with TRBD2. Trimming took 10 bases from V and 8 from J; bases not matched to a gene: 12. Germline V CDR1 and CDR2: LNHDA, SQIVND (reference sequence). This CDR3 has 15 amino acids. The CDR3 sequence: CATRKTSGSYDEQFF. Written as DNA, the CDR3 is TGTGCCACCCGAAAGACTAGCGGGAGTTATGATGAGCAGTTCTTC.

Only one count was recorded for this clone. The chain uses TRBV19 and TRBJ1-1; maybe TRBD1 (5 bases). The V gene lost 3 bases and the J gene lost 3 bases, with 11 bases spanning the gap. CDR1 and CDR2 from the germline V gene are LNHDA and SQIVND (reference sequence). CDR3 size: 14 residues. The chain's CDR3 is CASSIWGLDTEAFF. The CDR3 region has the DNA TGTGCCAGTAGTATTTGGGGGTTGGACACTGAAGCTTTCTTT.

The V and J genes are TRBV11-2 and TRBJ2-7, with D perhaps TRBD1 (6 bases). Germline V CDR1 and CDR2: SGHAT, FQNNGV. V gave up 0 bases and J gave up 7 bases, with 16 bases separating them. The CDR3 contains 15 residues. As DNA, the CDR3 is TGTGCCAGCAGCTTAGAACGGGACACCGGTCAGGAGCAGTACTTC. Its translation is CASSLERDTGQEQYF.

The chain has TRBV7-3 and TRBJ2-1; 12 bases fit TRBD2. The J segment lost 3 bases and the V segment lost 5 bases, leaving 8 bases of the junction unmatched. Germline CDR1 SGHTA, CDR2 FQGTGA. The CDR3 is made up of 17 amino acids. The CDR3 loop is CASSPLTSGSLYNEQFF. The CDR3, as DNA: TGTGCCAGCAGCCCGTTGACTAGCGGGAGCCTCTACAATGAGCAGTTCTTC.

The chain couples TRBV7-9 to TRBJ2-2; 11 bases map to TRBD2. The trim removed 4 bases at V and 5 bases at J, leaving 6 bases unmatched. Germline lookup yields CDR1 SEHNR and CDR2 FQNEAQ (reference sequence). CDR3 length: 16 residues. CDR3 residues: CASSSTSGSVTGELFF. CDR3 DNA: TGTGCCAGCAGCTCTACTAGCGGGAGTGTTACCGGGGAGCTGTTTTTT.

J is TRBJ1-1 and V is TRBV6-5; D perhaps matches TRBD1 (5 bases). Germline CDR1 MNHEY, CDR2 SVGAGI. The CDR3 contains 13 residues. The V gene lost 4 bases and the J gene lost 6 bases, with 12 bases spanning the gap. Here the CDR3 reads CASSFTQGSEAFF. The CDR3, as DNA: TGTGCCAGCAGTTTCACCCAGGGCTCTGAAGCTTTCTTT.

The gene calls are TRBV5-1 and TRBJ2-1; 14 bases line up with TRBD2. CDR3 length: 18 residues. The J segment lost 3 bases and the V segment lost 4 bases, leaving 9 bases of the junction unmatched. CDR1 is SGHRS, CDR2 YFSETQ, per germline. The CDR3 region is CASSGGGGTSGSYNEQFF. CDR3 DNA: TGCGCCAGCAGCGGGGGAGGGGGGACTAGCGGGAGCTACAATGAGCAGTTCTTC.

V and J are TRBV5-5 and TRBJ1-3; TRBD1 agrees at 8 bases. The CDR3 length is 15 residues. Germline-derived CDR1 and CDR2 are SGHKS and YYEKEE (reference sequence). V dropped 5 bases and J dropped 4; count of bases not matched to a gene: 8. The CDR3 sequence: CASRLTGDIGNTIYF. In nucleotides, the CDR3 is TGTGCCAGCAGACTGACAGGGGATATCGGAAACACCATATATTTT.

The CDR3: CASSSLAGGQNEQFF. The CDR3 coding sequence is TGTGCCAGCAGCTCCCTAGCGGGAGGGCAAAATGAGCAGTTCTTC. The V and J genes are TRBV9 and TRBJ2-1, with TRBD2 matching 12 bases. The ends lost 4 bases at V and 7 bases at J; junction bases unmatched: 6. The length of the CDR3 is 15 residues. The V gene's germline CDR1 is SGDLS and CDR2 YYNGEE.

CDR3 loop: CASSLETGHNQPQHF. In nucleotides, the CDR3 is TGTGCCAGCAGCTTAGAGACAGGGCACAATCAGCCCCAGCATTTT. J is TRBJ1-5 and V is TRBV7-6; 7 positions match TRBD1. V lost 1 base to trimming and J lost 3 bases; unmatched junction nucleotides: 3. The CDR3 spans 15 residues. Germline CDR1 reads SGHVS; CDR2 reads FNYEAQ.